What follows describes a single TCR beta chain. This sample was taken from a study of blood T cell repertoires in COVID-19. Study at large: Acute and convalescent COVID-19 samples came from the United States, Italy and Spain. T cells, B-cell-depleted T cells, or PBMCs provided the cDNA or gDNA that served as material.

Germline assignment: CDR1 SGHRS and CDR2 YFSETQ. J was trimmed by 2 bases and V by 0 bases; bases with no gene match: 8. The CDR3 contains 18 residues. Original processing methods: Researchers report that nucleated cell counts were estimated from reference gene primer amplification. The data were produced by immunoSEQ multiplex PCR, yet TCRdb's version contains in-frame clones alone and is incomplete. V, J and clone size are those of that table, while D and trimming were read from the DNA. The sample lists about 60,000 clones, about 86% occurring once. The sequenced sample was peripheral blood. The clonotype comes from a human donor in a cohort sampled during active COVID-19. V usage is TRBV5-1 and J usage is TRBJ2-3; 11 nucleotides agree with TRBD2. CDR3 loop: CASSLGGTSGAYTDTQYF. The DNA for the CDR3 is TGCGCCAGCAGCTTGGGAGGGACTAGCGGAGCTTACACAGATACGCAGTATTTT.